Given below is one TCR beta chain in context. Authors' data handling: Estimation of nucleated cell counts relied on the amplification of reference gene primers. Data came from immunoSEQ multiplex PCR; TCRdb stores just in-frame clones and leaves some out. That table supplies the V and J calls and clone size; D and trimming were determined from the DNA. The table has some 400,000 clones, around 90% seen once; the top ten hold 6.5% to 7%. These data originate in a study of blood T cell repertoires in COVID-19. As for the study in general: Acute and convalescent COVID-19 specimens originated in the United States, Italy and Spain. Sources were T cells, B-cell-depleted T cells, or PBMCs; the material itself was cDNA or gDNA.

Germline CDR1 and CDR2: SGHRS and YFSETQ. With V trimmed by 4 bases and J by 4 bases, 7 bases remained unmatched. The CDR3 is 15 residues long. The gene calls are TRBV5-1 and TRBJ1-4; TRBD1 matches at 7 bases. This sequence was found in a man aged 18 to 35 with active or convalescent COVID-19. Specimen: peripheral blood. The CDR3 sequence: CASSQPGQINEKLFF. The CDR3 coding sequence is TGCGCCAGCAGCCAACCGGGACAGATTAATGAAAAACTGTTTTTT.